These T cell receptor beta chains were read from a single sample in a study of T cell changes during pregnancy in multiple sclerosis. Here immunoSEQ multiplex PCR was the method, and the copy in TCRdb shows in-frame clones only, minus some. The sample has around 100,000 clones; approximately 90% are singletons. This specimen consisted of peripheral blood, obtained after pregnancy. The receptors were sampled from a female donor with multiple sclerosis, enrolled in a pregnancy study. CDR3s include the opening cysteine and the closing phenylalanine or tryptophan. A D gene is named only where the DNA matches it firmly.

D gene,J gene,V gene,CDR3 protein,CDR3 DNA
.,TRBJ1-1,TRBV18,CASSPLENTEAFF,TGTGCCAGCTCACCCTTAGAGAACACTGAAGCTTTCTTT
TRBD2,TRBJ2-7,TRBV2,CASRTGTTYEQYF,TGTGCCAGCAGAACCGGGACTACCTACGAGCAGTACTTC
.,TRBJ1-1,TRBV7-9,CASSFWGGRLNTEAFF,TGTGCCAGCAGCTTCTGGGGAGGGCGCCTGAACACTGAAGCTTTCTTT
.,TRBJ2-6,TRBV28,CASSSPPGSGANVLTF,TGTGCCAGCAGTTCCCCTCCGGGGTCTGGGGCCAACGTCCTGACTTTC
TRBD2,TRBJ2-2,TRBV4-1,CASSQNGPSGGFNTGELFF,TGCGCCAGCAGCCAAAACGGTCCTAGCGGGGGCTTTAACACCGGGGAGCTGTTTTTT
.,TRBJ2-7,TRBV6-6,CASSYSGSAAYEQYF,TGTGCCAGCAGTTACAGCGGCAGCGCAGCCTACGAGCAGTACTTC
.,TRBJ2-7,TRBV2,CASSRDISSYEQYF,TGTGCCAGCAGCCGGGACATCAGCTCCTACGAGCAGTACTTC
TRBD2,TRBJ2-7,TRBV6-5,CASSYSTGGSYEQYF,TGTGCCAGCAGTTACTCGACGGGGGGCTCCTACGAGCAGTACTTC
.,TRBJ1-2,TRBV11-3,CASSYGQTYGYTF,TGTGCCAGCAGCTATGGACAGACATATGGCTACACCTTC
TRBD1,TRBJ2-1,TRBV10-3,CAISDRDRGIEQFF,TGTGCCATCAGTGATAGGGACAGGGGTATTGAGCAGTTCTTC
TRBD1,TRBJ2-7,TRBV9,CASSPRDRANEQYF,TGTGCCAGCAGCCCCCGGGACAGGGCGAACGAGCAGTACTTC
TRBD1,TRBJ1-2,TRBV7-2,CASSTSGGGYGYTF,TGTGCCAGCAGCACATCAGGGGGCGGCTATGGCTACACCTTC
.,TRBJ2-2,TRBV5-1,CASGQTGWWDTGELFF,TGCGCCAGCGGACAAACAGGGTGGTGGGACACCGGGGAGCTGTTTTTT
TRBD2,TRBJ2-7,TRBV6-5,CASSYGIAGRGEQYF,TGTGCCAGCAGTTATGGGATAGCGGGAAGGGGCGAGCAGTACTTC